This TCR beta chain derives from a study of radiation and T cells in renal cell carcinoma. Germline loops: CDR1 SGDLS, CDR2 YYNGEE. With 0 bases removed from V and 5 bases from J, the gap between germline ends came to 8 bases. CDR3 length equals 13 residues. Time point reported: blood 2 weeks post-SBRT. As to treatment: 15 Gy SBRT to primary tumor, nephrectomy 4 weeks later. Generated by immunoSEQ multiplex PCR, the TCRdb table keeps only in-frame clones and is missing some. Altogether about 130,000 clones are present, roughly 77% being singletons, with the ten largest covering 1.5% to 2%. J is TRBJ2-5 and V is TRBV9; no clear D. The clonotype originates from a woman aged 55-69 years with renal cell carcinoma. The sample here was blood, taken from a patient whose treatment included radiotherapy and nephrectomy. CDR3 nucleotide sequence: TGTGCCAGCAGCGTAGGGGGTAGGGAGACCCAGTACTTC. Translated: CASSVGGRETQYF.